This T cell receptor beta chain was sequenced during a study of blood T cell repertoires in COVID-19. On the study more broadly: Some COVID-19 samples were acute and others convalescent; all came from the United States, Italy and Spain. PBMCs, B-cell-depleted T cells, or T cells were the source of the cDNA or gDNA that made up the material.

The V end lost 4 bases, the J end lost 7 bases, and 9 bases lay between the germline ends. The CDR3 sequence is 12 residues long. Germline V gives CDR1 SGDLS, CDR2 YYNGEE. Original processing notes: Counts of nucleated cells, estimated from reference gene primer amplification, were obtained. Method: immunoSEQ multiplex PCR; TCRdb's copy keeps in-frame clones and lacks some. The V and J calls and clone size were taken over from that table, and D and trimming were inferred from the DNA. In the table there are 110,000 to 150,000 clones, just under 80% of which are singletons. The material sequenced was peripheral blood. This chain links TRBV9 with TRBJ2-1; D is unresolved. The TCR was taken from a woman aged 60 to 75 with acute or convalescent COVID-19. In DNA form, the CDR3 reads TGTGCCAGCAGCCCCTCCGGTAATGAGCAGTTCTTC. Translating it yields CASSPSGNEQFF.